The 6 T cell receptor beta chains in this list originate from one sample, sequenced in a study of early T cells in non-severe SARS-CoV-2 infection. TCRdb processed the 5' RACE reads anew with MiXCR; each CDR3 protein has one entry. The sample yields 65,000 to 85,000 distinct CDR3 sequences, around a tenth seen once. The sequencing input was whole blood. The receptors here all came from an adult who was a healthcare worker with PCR-confirmed SARS-CoV-2 infection or an uninfected control (not recorded which).

The sample holds a few counts of this clonotype. The CDR3 loop reads CASSAYGGVRETQYF. CDR3 DNA: TGTGCCAGCAGCGCCTACGGCGGGGTGCGCGAGACCCAGTACTTC. The chain couples TRBV7-8 to TRBJ2-5, with D possibly matching TRBD2 (6 bases). V was pared by 5 bases and J by 5 bases, with 18 bases between. The germline V gene encodes CDR1 SGHVS and CDR2 FQNEAQ. The CDR3 runs to 15 residues.

This clonotype has ten or more counts. V gene TRBV6-2 or TRBV6-3 combines with J gene TRBJ2-2; 8 bases fit TRBD1. The ends lost 4 bases at V and 6 bases at J; junction bases unmatched: 16. CDR3 size: 18 residues. Germline-derived CDR1 and CDR2 are MNHEY and SVGEGT. CDR3 sequence reads: CASSSKAPTGVLSGELFF. DNA for the CDR3: TGTGCCAGCAGTTCCAAGGCCCCGACAGGGGTGTTATCCGGGGAGCTGTTTTTT.

This clonotype came up many times. V and J are TRBV6-2 or TRBV6-3 and TRBJ2-7; 11 nucleotides match TRBD2. With V trimmed by 10 bases and J by 2 bases, 7 bases remained unmatched. In germline, CDR1 is MNHEY, CDR2 SVGEGT. The CDR3 consists of 14 residues. The CDR3 sequence: CAIAGLAAPYEQYF. CDR3 sequence (DNA): TGTGCCATAGCGGGACTAGCGGCCCCCTACGAGCAGTACTTC.

This clonotype was seen repeatedly, ten times or more. The genes are TRBV10-2 and TRBJ2-7; D remains unclear. This CDR3 is built from 11 residues. Trimming took 3 bases from V and 4 from J, leaving 4 bases between them. Germline assignment: CDR1 WSHSY and CDR2 SAAADI. DNA of the CDR3: TGCGCCAGCAGTGACGGGTACGAGCAGTACTTC. Protein sequence: CASSDGYEQYF.

V and J are TRBV13 and TRBJ1-1; TRBD1 matches at 8 bases. The CDR3 spans 16 residues. CDR1 is PRHDT and CDR2 is FYEKMQ in the germline V gene (reference sequence). V lost 2 bases, J lost 2 bases, and 7 bases stayed unmatched. CDR3 loop: CASSLQGAILNTEAFF. In DNA form, the CDR3 reads TGTGCCAGCAGCTTACAGGGGGCGATCCTAAACACTGAAGCTTTCTTT. Variable domain in full (rest from reference TRBV13 and TRBJ1-1): AAGVIQSPRHLIKEKRETATLKCYPIPRHDTVYWYQQGPGQDPQFLISFYEKMQSDKGSIPDRFSAQQFSDYHSELNMSSLELGDSALYFCASSLQGAILNTEAFFGQGTRLTVV.

The V call is TRBV7-8, the J call TRBJ2-1; TRBD2 matches 13 bases. Germline CDR1 SGHVS, CDR2 FQNEAQ. This CDR3 contains 17 residues. Trimming removed 5 bases from V and 9 bases from J; junction bases left unmatched: 13. CDR3 residues: CASSGGTSGILKSEQFF. The CDR3 DNA sequence: TGTGCCAGCAGCGGGGGGACTAGCGGGATCCTAAAATCTGAGCAGTTCTTC.